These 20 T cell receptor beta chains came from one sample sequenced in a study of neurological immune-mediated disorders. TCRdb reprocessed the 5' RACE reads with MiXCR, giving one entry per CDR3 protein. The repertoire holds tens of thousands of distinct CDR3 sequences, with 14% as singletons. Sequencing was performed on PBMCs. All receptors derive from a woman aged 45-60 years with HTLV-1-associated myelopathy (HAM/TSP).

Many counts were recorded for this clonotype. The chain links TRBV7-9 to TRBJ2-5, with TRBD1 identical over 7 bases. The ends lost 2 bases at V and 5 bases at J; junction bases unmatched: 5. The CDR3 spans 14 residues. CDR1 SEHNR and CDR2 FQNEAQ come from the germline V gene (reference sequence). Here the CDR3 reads CASSLTARGETQYF. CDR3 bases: TGTGCCAGCAGCTTAACCGCCAGGGGGGAGACCCAGTACTTC.

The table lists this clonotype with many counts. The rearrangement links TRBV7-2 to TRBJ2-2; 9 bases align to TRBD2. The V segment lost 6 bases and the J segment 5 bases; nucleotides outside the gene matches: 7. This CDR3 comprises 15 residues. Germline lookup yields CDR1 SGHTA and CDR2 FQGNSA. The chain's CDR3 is CASSRGGARTGELFF. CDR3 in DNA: TGTGCCAGCAGTCGCGGGGGGGCCAGGACCGGGGAGCTGTTTTTT.

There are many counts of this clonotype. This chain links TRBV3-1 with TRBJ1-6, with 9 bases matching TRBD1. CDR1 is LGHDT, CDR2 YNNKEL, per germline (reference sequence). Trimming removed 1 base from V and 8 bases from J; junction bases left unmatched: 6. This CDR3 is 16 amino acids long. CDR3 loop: CASSQGTGVGYSPLHF. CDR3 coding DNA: TGTGCCAGCAGCCAAGGGACAGGGGTCGGTTATTCACCCCTCCACTTT.

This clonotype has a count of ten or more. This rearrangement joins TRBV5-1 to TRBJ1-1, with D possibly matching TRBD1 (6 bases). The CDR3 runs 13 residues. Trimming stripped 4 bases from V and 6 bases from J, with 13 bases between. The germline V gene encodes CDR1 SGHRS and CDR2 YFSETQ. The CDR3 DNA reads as TGCGCCAGCAGCGACCGACAGGTCGCTGAAGCTTTCTTT. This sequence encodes CASSDRQVAEAFF.

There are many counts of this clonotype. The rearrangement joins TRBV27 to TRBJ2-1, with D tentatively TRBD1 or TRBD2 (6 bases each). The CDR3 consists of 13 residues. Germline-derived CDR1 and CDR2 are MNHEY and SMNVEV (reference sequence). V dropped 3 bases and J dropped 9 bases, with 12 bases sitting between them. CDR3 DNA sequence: TGTGCCAGCAGTTTTCGACAGGAGGGTGAGCAGTTCTTC. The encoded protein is CASSFRQEGEQFF.

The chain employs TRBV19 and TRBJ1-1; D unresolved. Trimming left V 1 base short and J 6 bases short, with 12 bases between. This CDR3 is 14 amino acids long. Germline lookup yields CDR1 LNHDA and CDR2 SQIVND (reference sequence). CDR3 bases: TGTGCCAGTAGTATAGGGCAGCCGGTGGCTGAAGCTTTCTTT. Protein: CASSIGQPVAEAFF.

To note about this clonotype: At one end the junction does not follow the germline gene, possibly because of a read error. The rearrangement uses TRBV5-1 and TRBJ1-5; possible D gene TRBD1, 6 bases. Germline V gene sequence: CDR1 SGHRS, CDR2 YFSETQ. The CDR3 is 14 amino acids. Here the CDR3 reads CASSLQGRNKPQHF. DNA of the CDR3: TGCGCCAGCAGCTTACAGGGACGCAATAAGCCCCAGCATTTT.

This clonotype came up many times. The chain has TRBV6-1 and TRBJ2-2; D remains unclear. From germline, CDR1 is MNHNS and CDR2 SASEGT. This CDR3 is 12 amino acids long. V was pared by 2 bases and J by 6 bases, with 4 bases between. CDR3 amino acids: CASSEIAGELFF. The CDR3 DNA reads TGTGCCAGCAGTGAAATTGCCGGGGAGCTGTTTTTT.

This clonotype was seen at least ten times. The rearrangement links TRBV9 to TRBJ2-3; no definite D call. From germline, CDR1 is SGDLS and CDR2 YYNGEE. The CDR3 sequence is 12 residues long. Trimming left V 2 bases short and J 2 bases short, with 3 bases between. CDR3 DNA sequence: TGTGCCAGCAGCGTGGACACAGATACGCAGTATTTT. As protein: CASSVDTDTQYF.

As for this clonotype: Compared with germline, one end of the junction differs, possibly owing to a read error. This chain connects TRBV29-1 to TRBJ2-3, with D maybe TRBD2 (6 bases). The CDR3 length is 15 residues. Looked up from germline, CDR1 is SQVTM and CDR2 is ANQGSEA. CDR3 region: CSVVGQRARTDTQYF. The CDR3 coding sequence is TGCAGTGTTGTTGGGCAGCGGGCGAGGACAGATACGCAGTATTTT.

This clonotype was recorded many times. CDR3 protein: CASSGTRRYGYTF. CDR3 sequence (DNA): TGTGCCAGCAGTGGTACAAGGCGCTATGGCTACACCTTC. This chain uses TRBV12-3 or TRBV12-4 with TRBJ1-2, with D unclear. The CDR3 sequence is 13 residues long. Deletions cut 5 bases from V and 4 bases from J, with 11 bases between.

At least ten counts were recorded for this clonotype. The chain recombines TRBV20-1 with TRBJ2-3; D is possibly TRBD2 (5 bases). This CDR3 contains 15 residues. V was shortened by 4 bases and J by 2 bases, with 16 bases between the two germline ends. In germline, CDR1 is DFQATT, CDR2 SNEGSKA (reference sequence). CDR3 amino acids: CSATKRAETTDTQYF. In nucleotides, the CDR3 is TGCAGTGCTACGAAGAGGGCGGAAACCACAGATACGCAGTATTTT.

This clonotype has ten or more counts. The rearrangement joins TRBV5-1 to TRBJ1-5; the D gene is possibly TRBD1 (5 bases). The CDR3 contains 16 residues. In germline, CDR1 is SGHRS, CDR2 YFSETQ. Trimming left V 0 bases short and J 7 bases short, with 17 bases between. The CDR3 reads CASSLDPAGLGQPQHF. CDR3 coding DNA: TGCGCCAGCAGCTTGGATCCGGCAGGGCTGGGACAGCCCCAGCATTTT.

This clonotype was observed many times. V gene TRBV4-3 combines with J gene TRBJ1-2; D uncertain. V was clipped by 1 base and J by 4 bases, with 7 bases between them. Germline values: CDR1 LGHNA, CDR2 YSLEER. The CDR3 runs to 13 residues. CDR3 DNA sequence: TGCGCCAGCAGCCAAGTCCCAGTCTATGGCTACACCTTC. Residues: CASSQVPVYGYTF.

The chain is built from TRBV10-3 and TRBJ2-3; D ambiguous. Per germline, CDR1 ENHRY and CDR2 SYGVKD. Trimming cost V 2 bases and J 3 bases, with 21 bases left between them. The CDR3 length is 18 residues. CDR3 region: CAISEPSRGLITTDTQYF. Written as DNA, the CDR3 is TGTGCCATCAGTGAGCCATCAAGAGGTTTGATTACTACAGATACGCAGTATTTT.

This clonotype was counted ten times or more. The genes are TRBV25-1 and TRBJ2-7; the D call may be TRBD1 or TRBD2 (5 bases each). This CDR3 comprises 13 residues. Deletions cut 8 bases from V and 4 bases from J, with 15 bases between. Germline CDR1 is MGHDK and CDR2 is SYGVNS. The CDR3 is CASLRDVEYEQYV. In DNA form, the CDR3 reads TGTGCCAGCCTGAGGGACGTTGAGTACGAGCAGTACGTC.

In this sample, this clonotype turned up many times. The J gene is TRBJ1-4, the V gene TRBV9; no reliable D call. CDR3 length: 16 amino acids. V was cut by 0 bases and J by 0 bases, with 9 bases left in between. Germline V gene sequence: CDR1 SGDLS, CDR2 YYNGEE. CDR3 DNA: TGTGCCAGCAGCGTAGCTACGGGCGCAACTAATGAAAAACTGTTTTTT. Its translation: CASSVATGATNEKLFF.

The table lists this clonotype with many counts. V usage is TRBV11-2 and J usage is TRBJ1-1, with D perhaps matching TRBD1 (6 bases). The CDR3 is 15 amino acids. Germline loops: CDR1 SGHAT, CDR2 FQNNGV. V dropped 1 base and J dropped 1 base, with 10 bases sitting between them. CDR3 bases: TGTGCCAGCAGCTTAGGACAGGTAACGAACACTGAAGCTTTCTTT. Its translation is CASSLGQVTNTEAFF.

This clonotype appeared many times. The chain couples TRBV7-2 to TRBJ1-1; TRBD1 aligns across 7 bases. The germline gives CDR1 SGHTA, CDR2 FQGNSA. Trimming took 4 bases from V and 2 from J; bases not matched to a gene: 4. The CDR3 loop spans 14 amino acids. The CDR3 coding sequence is TGTGCCAGCAGCTCCCGGGACAGCAACACTGAAGCTTTCTTT. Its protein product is CASSSRDSNTEAFF.

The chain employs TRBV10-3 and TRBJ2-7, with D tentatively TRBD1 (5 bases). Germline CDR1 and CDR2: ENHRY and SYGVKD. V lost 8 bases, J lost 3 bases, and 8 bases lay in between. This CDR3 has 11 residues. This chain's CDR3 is CAIATGYEQYF. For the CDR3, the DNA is TGTGCCATCGCTACAGGCTACGAGCAGTACTTC.